This T cell receptor beta chain was captured by sequencing in a study of cytomegalovirus exposure and HLA in healthy donors (dated by TCRdb to the late 2010s). With regard to the full study: A later analysis indicated that the 130 or so validation repertoires were generated on the platform also employed for the 600 to 750 repertoires of the first cohort. The study was designed to test whether signatures of past pathogen exposure could be identified by cataloging public T cell receptors. Besides the first cohort of around 670 subjects, a separate validation cohort made up of over a hundred different subjects was used. To predict cytomegalovirus infection status, the study brought together high-throughput TCR immunosequencing, statistical association of individual TCRs with disease status, and machine learning.

The method was the immunoSEQ multiplex PCR assay. As for how the authors treated the data: A statistical classification framework was built for diagnosing cytomegalovirus status from the catalog of TCR beta chain sequences. TCRdb took this table from immuneACCESS and kept in-frame rearrangements with V and J called. Such tables lack part of the clones; where checked against another copy, unresolved V genes explain under half of the gap, and the rest is unexplained. D and trimming come from the DNA, and the V and J calls and clone size come from that table. Counted in this sample were 90,000 or so clones; roughly 85% of them appeared once. Of the sample, more than 20% falls within the top ten clones. Separate from the approximately 700-subject first cohort, the validation cohort of 120 subjects was the group to which the donors belonged. Details on this clone: Its antigen specificity is not known. No per-base quality is available; no much larger clone lies one base away.

The research as a whole found: The validation cohort had no HLA typing available for a later analysis, so co-occurrence within that cohort was assessed over all 130 or so repertoires. In vitro tests confirmed that a few of the cytomegalovirus-associated TCR beta chains recognize cytomegalovirus antigens. In the study, some 180 TCR beta chains were listed as associated with cytomegalovirus. While some public TCRs were present in many individuals, most TCR sequences turned up only very rarely across donors. The authors suggested that the approach could potentially be extended to other disease states and immunological phenotypes. In a later analysis, TCRs clustered in the first cohort were found to also tend to co-occur in the 130 or so validation repertoires, with 85% to 95% of cluster scores above 0. The classifier was reported to diagnose cytomegalovirus status with high specificity and sensitivity in both the original and validation cohorts.

From a lookup of the germline V gene (reference sequence), CDR1 and CDR2 are MNHEY and SMNVEV. The CDR3, cysteine through phenylalanine, is 16 amino acids long. CDR3 DNA is the only sequence kept; it has 48 bases, read in frame from the first base. Ends trimmed: V by 5 bases, J by 1 base; bases unmatched to a gene: 5. The source of this sequence is a man between 18 and 35 years old in good health and CMV-seropositive. Recombination connected TRBV27 to TRBJ2-3; TRBD2 lines up with 11 middle nucleotides. The source material was PBMCs. The CDR3 in this case is CASSVLAGAGTDTQYF. The sequenced DNA is TGTGCCAGCAGTGTACTAGCGGGAGCCGGCACAGATACGCAGTATTTT.